These T cell receptor beta chains were read from a single sample in a study of cytomegalovirus exposure and HLA in healthy donors. TCRdb's copy holds only in-frame clones and misses some; the assay was immunoSEQ multiplex PCR. The data show about 140,000 clones, with almost 85% seen just once and roughly 9.7% held by the top ten. Sequencing was done on a sample of PBMCs. These receptors originate from a woman aged 60-75 years in good health and CMV-seropositive. Each CDR3 is given with its conserved first and last residue. Fields, in order: V gene, CDR3 protein.

>TRBV7-2
CASSVTSASSYEQYF
>TRBV6-7
CASSFPLAGGYNEQFF
>TRBV11-3
CASSFRTSGSTDTQYF
>TRBV10-1
CASSRGTTEAFF
>TRBV6-5
CASSYGRDGPNTEAFF
>TRBV2
CANRPGLNRETQYF
>TRBV7-9
CASSSSGRALSEQYF
>TRBV30
CACDRVSSYEQYF
>TRBV28
CASRVTEEAQYF
>TRBV10-3
CAITGGDSVPGELFF
>TRBV7-2
CASSLGWTGNNEQFF
>TRBV5-6
CASSLRGEVGQPQHF
>TRBV10-2
CASSGGAWDEQYF
>TRBV5-4
CASSTRTGDYGYTF
>TRBV5-4
CASSLGDSYNEQFF
>TRBV7-2
CASSPSQATYEQYF
>TRBV10-1
CASRRATNYF
>TRBV27
CASSYGITHNEQFF
>TRBV4-3
CASSQDFRGVNTGELFF
>TRBV11-2
CASSRATPGELFF
>TRBV15
CATSRGPYTEAFF
>TRBV7-2
CASSLGTGRTDTQYF
>TRBV28
CATQDTNYGYTF
>TRBV7-9
CASRSILADARNEQFF
>TRBV7-8
CASSLGNSNQPQHF
>TRBV4-1
CASSQEDRVTYEQYF
>TRBV28
CASSGWDSYEQFF
>TRBV5-1
CASSFEGPDTEAFF